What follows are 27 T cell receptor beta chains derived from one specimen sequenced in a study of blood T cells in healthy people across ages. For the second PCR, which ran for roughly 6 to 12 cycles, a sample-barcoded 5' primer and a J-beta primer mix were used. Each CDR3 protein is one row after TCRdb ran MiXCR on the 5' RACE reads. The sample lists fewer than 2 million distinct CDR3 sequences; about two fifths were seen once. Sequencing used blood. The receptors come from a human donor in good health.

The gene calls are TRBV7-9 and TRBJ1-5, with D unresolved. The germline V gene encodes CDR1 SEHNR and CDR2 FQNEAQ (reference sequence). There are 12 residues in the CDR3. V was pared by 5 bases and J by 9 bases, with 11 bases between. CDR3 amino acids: CASSDSGPPQHF. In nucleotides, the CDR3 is TGTGCCAGCAGCGACTCAGGTCCGCCCCAGCATTTT.

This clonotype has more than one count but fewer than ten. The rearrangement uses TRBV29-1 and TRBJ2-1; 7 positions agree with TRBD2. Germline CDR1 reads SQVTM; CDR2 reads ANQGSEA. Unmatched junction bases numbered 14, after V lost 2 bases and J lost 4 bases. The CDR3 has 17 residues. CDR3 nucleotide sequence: TGCAGCGTTGAACGGGTAGAGCGGGGAGGCCCTTACAATGAGCAGTTCTTC. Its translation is CSVERVERGGPYNEQFF.

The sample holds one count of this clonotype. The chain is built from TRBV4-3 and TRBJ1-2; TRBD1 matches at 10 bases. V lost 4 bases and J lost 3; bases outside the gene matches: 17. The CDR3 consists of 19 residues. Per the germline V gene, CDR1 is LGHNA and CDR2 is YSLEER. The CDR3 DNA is TGCGCCAGCAGCCCGGGCGAGGGGGGACAGGGGTTCTTCGACTATGGCTACACCTTC. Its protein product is CASSPGEGGQGFFDYGYTF.

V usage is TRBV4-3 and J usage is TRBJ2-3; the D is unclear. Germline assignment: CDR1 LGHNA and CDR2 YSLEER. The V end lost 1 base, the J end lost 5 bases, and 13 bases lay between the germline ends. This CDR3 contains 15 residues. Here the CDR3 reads CASSQGPELLDTQYF. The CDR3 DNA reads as TGCGCCAGCAGCCAAGGGCCCGAACTCCTAGATACGCAGTATTTT.

CDR3 in DNA: TGCAGTGCGCGCGACCCGGGACAGGGTATCCATGAGCAGTTCTTC. Its protein product is CSARDPGQGIHEQFF. The chain joins TRBV20-1 to TRBJ2-1; 9 positions agree with TRBD1. With V trimmed by 6 bases and J by 8 bases, 14 bases remained unmatched. The V gene's germline CDR1 is DFQATT and CDR2 SNEGSKA (reference sequence). The CDR3 totals 15 residues.

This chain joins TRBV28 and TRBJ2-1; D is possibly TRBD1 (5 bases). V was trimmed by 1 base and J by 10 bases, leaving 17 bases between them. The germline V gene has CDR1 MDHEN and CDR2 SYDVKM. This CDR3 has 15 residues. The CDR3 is CASSLSTGYSGEQFF. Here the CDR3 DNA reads TGTGCCAGCAGTTTATCTACAGGATACAGTGGCGAGCAGTTCTTC.

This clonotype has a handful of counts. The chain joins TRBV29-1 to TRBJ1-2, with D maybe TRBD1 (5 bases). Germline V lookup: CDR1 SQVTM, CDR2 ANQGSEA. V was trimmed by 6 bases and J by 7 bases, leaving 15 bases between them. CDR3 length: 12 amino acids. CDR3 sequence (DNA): TGCAGCGTCCCCCGGGACGTGGGTGGCTACACCTTC. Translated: CSVPRDVGGYTF.

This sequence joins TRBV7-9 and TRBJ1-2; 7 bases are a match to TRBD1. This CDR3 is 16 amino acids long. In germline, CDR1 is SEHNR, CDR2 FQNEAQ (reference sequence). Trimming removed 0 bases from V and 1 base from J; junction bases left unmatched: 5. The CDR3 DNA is TGTGCCAGCAGCTTAGCCCCAGGGGGGAATAACTATGGCTACACCTTC. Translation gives CASSLAPGGNNYGYTF.

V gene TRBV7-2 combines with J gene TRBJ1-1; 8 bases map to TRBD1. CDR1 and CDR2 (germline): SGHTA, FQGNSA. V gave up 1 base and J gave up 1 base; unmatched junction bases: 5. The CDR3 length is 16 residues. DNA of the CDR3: TGTGCCAGCAGCTTAGTGGGGGGACAGGCGAACACTGAAGCTTTCTTT. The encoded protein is CASSLVGGQANTEAFF. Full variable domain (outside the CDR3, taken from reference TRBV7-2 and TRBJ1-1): GAGVSQSPSNKVTEKGKDVELRCDPISGHTALYWYRQSLGQGLEFLIYFQGNSAPDKSGLPSDRFSAERTGGSVSTLTIQRTQQEDSAVYLCASSLVGGQANTEAFFGQGTRLTVV.

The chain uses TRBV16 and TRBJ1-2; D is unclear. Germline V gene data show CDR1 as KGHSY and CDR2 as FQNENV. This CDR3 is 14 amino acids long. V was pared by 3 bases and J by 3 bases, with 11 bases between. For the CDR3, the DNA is TGTGCCAGCAGCCATACGCCGCTCGACTATGGCTACACCTTC. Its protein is CASSHTPLDYGYTF. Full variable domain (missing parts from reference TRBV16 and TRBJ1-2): GEEVAQTPKHLVRGEGQKAKLYCAPIKGHSYVFWYQQVLKNEFKFLISFQNENVFDETGMPKERFSAKCLPNSPCSLEIQATKLEDSAVYFCASSHTPLDYGYTFGSGTRLTVV.

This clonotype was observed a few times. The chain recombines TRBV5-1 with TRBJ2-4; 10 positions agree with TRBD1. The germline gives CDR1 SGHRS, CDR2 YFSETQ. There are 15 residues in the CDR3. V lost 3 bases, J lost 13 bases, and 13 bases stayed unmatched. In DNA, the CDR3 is TGCGCCAGCAGCTCGGGGGACAGGGGAGCGGATGAGCAGTACTTC. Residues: CASSSGDRGADEQYF.

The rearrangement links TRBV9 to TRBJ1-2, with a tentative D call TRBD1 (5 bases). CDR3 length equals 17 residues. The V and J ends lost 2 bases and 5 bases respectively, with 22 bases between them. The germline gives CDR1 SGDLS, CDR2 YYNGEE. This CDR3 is CASSVSGDGAPIYGYTF. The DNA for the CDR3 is TGTGCCAGCAGCGTCTCCGGAGACGGGGCCCCCATTTATGGCTACACCTTC.

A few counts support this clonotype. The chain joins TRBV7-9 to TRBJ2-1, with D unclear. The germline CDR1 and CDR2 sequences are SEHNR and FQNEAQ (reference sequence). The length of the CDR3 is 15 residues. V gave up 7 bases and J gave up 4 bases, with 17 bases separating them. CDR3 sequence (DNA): TGTGCCAGCACCCCGCGCCGAGGACGATACAATGAGCAGTTCTTC. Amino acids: CASTPRRGRYNEQFF.

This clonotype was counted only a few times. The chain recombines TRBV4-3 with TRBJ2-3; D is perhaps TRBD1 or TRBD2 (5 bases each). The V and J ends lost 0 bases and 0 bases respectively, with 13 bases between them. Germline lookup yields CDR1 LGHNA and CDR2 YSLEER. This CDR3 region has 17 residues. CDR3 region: CASSQDRGFSSTDTQYF. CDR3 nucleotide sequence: TGCGCCAGCAGCCAAGATCGGGGCTTTTCTAGCACAGATACGCAGTATTTT.

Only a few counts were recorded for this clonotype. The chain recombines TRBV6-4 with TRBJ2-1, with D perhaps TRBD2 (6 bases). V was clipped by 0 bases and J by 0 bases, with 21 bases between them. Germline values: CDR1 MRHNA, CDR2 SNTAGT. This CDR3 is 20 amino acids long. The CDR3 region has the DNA TGTGCCAGCAGTGACTCAATACCGGGACTTCCCCCGAGCTCCTACAATGAGCAGTTCTTC. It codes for CASSDSIPGLPPSSYNEQFF.

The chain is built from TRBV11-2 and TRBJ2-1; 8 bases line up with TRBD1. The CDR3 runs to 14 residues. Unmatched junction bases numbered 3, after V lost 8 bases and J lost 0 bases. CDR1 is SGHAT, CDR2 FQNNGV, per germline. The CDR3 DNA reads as TGTGCCAGCCATGACAGGGGCTCCTACAATGAGCAGTTCTTC. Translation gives CASHDRGSYNEQFF.

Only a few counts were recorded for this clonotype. For the CDR3, the DNA is TGTGCCATCAGCAGCTCCGGGACAACAGAAGAGACCCAGTACTTC. This sequence encodes CAISSSGTTEETQYF. The chain couples TRBV10-3 to TRBJ2-5; D possibly corresponds to TRBD1 (6 bases). V was shortened by 6 bases and J by 3 bases, with 17 bases between the two germline ends. Germline-derived CDR1 and CDR2 are ENHRY and SYGVKD. This CDR3 spans 15 amino acids.

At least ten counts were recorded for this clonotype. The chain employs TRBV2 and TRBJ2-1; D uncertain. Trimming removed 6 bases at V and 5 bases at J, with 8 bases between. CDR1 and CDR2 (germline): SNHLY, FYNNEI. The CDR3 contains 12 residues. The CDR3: CASSLDDNEQFF. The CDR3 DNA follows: TGTGCCAGCAGCCTCGACGACAATGAGCAGTTCTTC.

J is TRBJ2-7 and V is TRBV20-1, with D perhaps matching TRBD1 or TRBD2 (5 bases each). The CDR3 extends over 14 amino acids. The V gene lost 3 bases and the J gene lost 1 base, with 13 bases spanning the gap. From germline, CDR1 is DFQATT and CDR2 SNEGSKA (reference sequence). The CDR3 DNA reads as TGCAGTGCTAGCCGGGGACCATCATCCTACGAGCAGTACTTC. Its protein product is CSASRGPSSYEQYF.

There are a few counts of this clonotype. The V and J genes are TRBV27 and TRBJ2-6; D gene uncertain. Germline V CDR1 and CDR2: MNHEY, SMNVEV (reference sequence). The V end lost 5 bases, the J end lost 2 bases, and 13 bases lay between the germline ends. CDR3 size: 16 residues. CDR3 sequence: CASSKVQEAGANVLTF. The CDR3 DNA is TGTGCCAGCAGTAAAGTTCAGGAAGCTGGGGCCAACGTCCTGACTTTC. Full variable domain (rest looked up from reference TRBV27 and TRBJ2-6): EAQVTQNPRYLITVTGKKLTVTCSQNMNHEYMSWYRQDPGLGLRQIYYSMNVEVTDKGDVPEGYKVSRKEKRNFPLILESPSPNQTSLYFCASSKVQEAGANVLTFGAGSRLTVL.

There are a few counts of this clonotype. The CDR3 loop is CASSPPDRRGEKLFF. The CDR3 nucleotides are TGTGCCAGCAGCCCCCCGGACAGGAGGGGTGAAAAACTGTTTTTT. The chain combines TRBV9 with TRBJ1-4; 7 nucleotides match TRBD1. The CDR3 is 15 amino acids. The junction had 10 bases not matched to a gene; V was cut back by 4 bases and J by 7 bases. Germline assignment: CDR1 SGDLS and CDR2 YYNGEE.

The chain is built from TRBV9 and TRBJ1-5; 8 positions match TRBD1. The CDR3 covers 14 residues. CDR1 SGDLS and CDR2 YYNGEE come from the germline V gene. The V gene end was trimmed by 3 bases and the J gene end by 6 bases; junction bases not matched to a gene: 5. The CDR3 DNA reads TGTGCCAGCAGCGCGGGACAGGCGTTTCAGCCCCAGCATTTT. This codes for CASSAGQAFQPQHF.

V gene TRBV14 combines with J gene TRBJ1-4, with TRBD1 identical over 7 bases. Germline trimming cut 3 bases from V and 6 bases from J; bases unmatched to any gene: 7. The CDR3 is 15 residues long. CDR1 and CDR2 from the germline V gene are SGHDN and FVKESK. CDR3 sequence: CASSQETGNHEKLFF. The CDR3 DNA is TGTGCCAGCAGCCAGGAGACAGGGAACCATGAAAAACTGTTTTTT.

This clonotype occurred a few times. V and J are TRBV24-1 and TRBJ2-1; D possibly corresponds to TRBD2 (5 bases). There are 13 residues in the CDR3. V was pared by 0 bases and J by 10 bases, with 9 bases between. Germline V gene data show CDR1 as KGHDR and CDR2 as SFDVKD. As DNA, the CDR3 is TGTGCCACCAGTGATTTGGGAGGATGGGAGCAGTTCTTC. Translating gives CATSDLGGWEQFF.

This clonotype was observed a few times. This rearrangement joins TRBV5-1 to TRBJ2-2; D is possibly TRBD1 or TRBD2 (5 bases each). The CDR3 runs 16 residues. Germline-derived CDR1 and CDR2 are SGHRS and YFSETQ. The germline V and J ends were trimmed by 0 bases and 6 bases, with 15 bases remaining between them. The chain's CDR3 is CASSLVPGTGSGELFF. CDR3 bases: TGCGCCAGCAGCTTGGTTCCCGGGACCGGGTCCGGGGAGCTGTTTTTT.

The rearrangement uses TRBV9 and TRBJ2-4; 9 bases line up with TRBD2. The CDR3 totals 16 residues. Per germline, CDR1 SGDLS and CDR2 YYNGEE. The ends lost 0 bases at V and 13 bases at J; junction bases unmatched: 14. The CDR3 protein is CASSVARLAGHNEQYF. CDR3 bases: TGTGCCAGCAGCGTAGCACGGCTAGCGGGGCACAATGAGCAGTACTTC. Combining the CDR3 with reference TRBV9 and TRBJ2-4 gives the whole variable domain DSGVTQTPKHLITATGQRVTLRCSPRSGDLSVYWYQQSLDQGLQFLIQYYNGEERAKGNILERFSAQQFPDLHSELNLSSLELGDSALYFCASSVARLAGHNEQYFGAGTRLSVL.

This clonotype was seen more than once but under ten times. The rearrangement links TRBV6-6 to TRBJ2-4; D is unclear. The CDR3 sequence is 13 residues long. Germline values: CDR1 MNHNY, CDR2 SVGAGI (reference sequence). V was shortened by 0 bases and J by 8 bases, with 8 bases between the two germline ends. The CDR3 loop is CASSYSSRDIQYF. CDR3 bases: TGTGCCAGCAGTTACTCAAGTAGGGACATTCAGTACTTC.